The 22 T cell receptor beta chains in this list originate from one sample, sequenced in a study. The sorted Tregs were CD4+CD25+CD127-/low cells. Using its own MiXCR run on the 5' RACE reads, TCRdb lists one record per CDR3 protein. Among 35,000 to 50,000 distinct CDR3 sequences listed, approximately 23% were seen once. The sample taken for sequencing was Tregs sorted from a lymph node. Receptors were obtained from a female donor with breast cancer.

A word on this clonotype: A clone one base away is much larger, so this may be a read error. This rearrangement joins TRBV5-1 to TRBJ2-2; perhaps TRBD1 as D (5 bases). The length of the CDR3 is 15 residues. The ends were cut back, 4 bases at V and 1 base at J, with 11 bases in the middle. Germline CDR1 and CDR2: SGHRS and YFSETQ. The CDR3 sequence is CASSRETVNTGELFF. CDR3 DNA: TGCGCCAGCAGCCGCGAGACAGTGAACACCGGGGAGCTGTTTTTT.

Ten or more counts support this clonotype. The chain couples TRBV9 to TRBJ2-7, with TRBD1 matching over 7 bases. J was trimmed by 2 bases and V by 3 bases; bases with no gene match: 5. CDR3 size: 14 residues. Germline V CDR1 and CDR2: SGDLS, YYNGEE. This chain's CDR3 is CASSALQGAYEQYF. In nucleotides, the CDR3 is TGTGCCAGCAGCGCCCTTCAGGGGGCCTACGAGCAGTACTTC.

This clonotype turned up a few times. The gene calls are TRBV6-8 and TRBJ2-7; no clear D. This CDR3 contains 18 residues. Germline CDR1 is MNHGY and CDR2 is SAAAGT. V lost 0 bases to trimming and J lost 1 base, with 19 bases between them. The CDR3 DNA follows: TGTGCCAGCAGTTACTCAGTGGGTCGGTTTTGCAGTTCCTACGAGCAGTACTTC. Its protein is CASSYSVGRFCSSYEQYF.

This clonotype was seen a handful of times. V usage is TRBV2 and J usage is TRBJ2-5; D possibly corresponds to TRBD1 (6 bases). Germline-derived CDR1 and CDR2 are SNHLY and FYNNEI. This CDR3 is built from 13 residues. Trimming took 6 bases from V and 2 from J, leaving 10 bases between them. The CDR3 loop is CASRGRGQETQYF. In nucleotides, the CDR3 is TGTGCCAGCAGGGGAAGGGGGCAAGAGACCCAGTACTTC.

Ten or more counts support this clonotype. V and J are TRBV4-1 and TRBJ2-7; TRBD2 might be the D (5 bases). V lost 0 bases, J lost 3 bases, and 12 bases lay in between. This CDR3 is 15 amino acids long. CDR1 is MGHRA and CDR2 is YSYEKL in the germline V gene. CDR3 in amino acids: CASSQDMGGYYEQYF. The CDR3 DNA sequence: TGCGCCAGCAGCCAAGATATGGGCGGGTACTACGAGCAGTACTTC.

This clonotype was detected a few times. A much larger clone is a single base away; this may be a read error. J is TRBJ1-5 and V is TRBV15, with D perhaps TRBD1 (5 bases). The V gene lost 3 bases and the J gene lost 3 bases, with 12 bases spanning the gap. This CDR3 region has 15 residues. Germline assignment: CDR1 LNHNV and CDR2 YYDKDF (reference sequence). The CDR3 loop reads CATSSGAGLNQPQHF. In DNA, the CDR3 is TGTGCCACCAGCAGCGGTGCGGGGCTCAATCAGCCCCAGCATTTT.

This clonotype was seen a few times. This sequence joins TRBV4-1 and TRBJ2-7; D is unclear. The CDR3 is 11 amino acids. Germline lookup yields CDR1 MGHRA and CDR2 YSYEKL. V was trimmed by 1 base and J by 5 bases, leaving 3 bases between them. The DNA of the CDR3 is TGCGCCAGCAGCCAAGCACACGAGCAGTACTTC. Its translation is CASSQAHEQYF.

This clonotype was counted many times. CDR3 sequence: CASSSTSGTLHNEQFF. The CDR3 nucleotides read TGTGCCAGCAGCTCGACTAGCGGGACCCTCCACAATGAGCAGTTCTTC. The chain employs TRBV7-9 and TRBJ2-1; TRBD2 matches at 11 bases. The CDR3 has 16 amino acids. CDR1 is SEHNR, CDR2 FQNEAQ, per germline (reference sequence). The V and J ends lost 4 bases and 5 bases, in that order; junction bases with no gene match: 7.

This clonotype was observed once. A read error may be the cause here, since a much bigger clone is one base away. The chain uses TRBV20-1 and TRBJ2-7, with 7 nucleotides matching TRBD2. This CDR3 is built from 15 residues. Trimming at V came to 0 bases and at J to 2 bases, leaving 7 bases not matched to a gene. From germline, CDR1 is DFQATT and CDR2 SNEGSKA (reference sequence). The DNA for the CDR3 is TGCAGTGCTAGAGAGCCAGCGGGAACAGCCTACGAGCAGTACTTC. It specifies CSAREPAGTAYEQYF.

The chain links TRBV6-5 to TRBJ2-1, with 7 bases matching TRBD2. In germline, CDR1 is MNHEY, CDR2 SVGAGI. Trimming took 6 bases from V and 6 from J; bases not matched to a gene: 5. This CDR3 comprises 13 residues. In nucleotides, the CDR3 is TGTGCCAGCAGCCCGGGAGGCGTCAATGAGCAGTTCTTC. Its protein product is CASSPGGVNEQFF.

The V call is TRBV5-6, the J call TRBJ2-4; either TRBD1 or TRBD2 may supply D (5 bases each). CDR1 is SGHDT, CDR2 YYEEEE, per germline. The CDR3 consists of 17 residues. V lost 0 bases and J 3 bases, leaving 16 bases between the germline ends. CDR3: CASSLGPREFGKNIQYF. The CDR3 DNA reads TGTGCCAGCAGCTTGGGGCCCAGGGAGTTCGGCAAAAACATTCAGTACTTC.

This clonotype appeared a few times. This sequence joins TRBV5-6 and TRBJ2-2, with D unclear. The germline CDR1 and CDR2 sequences are SGHDT and YYEEEE. The CDR3 is 13 amino acids. V lost 1 base and J lost 10, with 11 bases in between. DNA for the CDR3: TGTGCCAGCAGCTTGTTGCTCGCCGAGGAGCTGTTTTTT. Its protein is CASSLLLAEELFF.

The V call is TRBV7-9, the J call TRBJ2-7, with TRBD2 as a possible D gene (6 bases). Trimming left V 5 bases short and J 5 bases short, with 16 bases between. The CDR3 is made up of 14 amino acids. Germline V gene lookup returns CDR1 SEHNR and CDR2 FQNEAQ (reference sequence). The CDR3 DNA is TGTGCCAGCAGCCCCCTCGGAGGGAGTGACGAGCAGTACTTC. It yields the protein CASSPLGGSDEQYF.

This clonotype has only a few counts. The junction differs from germline at one of its ends, possibly a read error. J is TRBJ2-7 and V is TRBV4-1, with TRBD1 identical over 10 bases. The length of the CDR3 is 15 residues. The germline V gene has CDR1 MGHRA and CDR2 YSYEKL. The DNA of the CDR3 is TGCGCCGGCAGCCAAGATAGACAGGGGGCAGAGGAGCAGTACTTC. Translation: CAGSQDRQGAEEQYF.

The table lists this clonotype with many counts. The gene calls are TRBV5-1 and TRBJ1-2; D is uncertain. The CDR3 is 14 amino acids. The V end was cut by 6 bases, the J end by 0 bases, with 12 bases between. Per germline, CDR1 SGHRS and CDR2 YFSETQ. As DNA, the CDR3 is TGCGCCAGCACCGCAACGGTGGCTAACTATGGCTACACCTTC. Its protein is CASTATVANYGYTF.

This clonotype was observed a few times. CDR3 coding DNA: TGTGCCAGCAGTTTGTCTAGCGGGGGGAGCTCCTACAATGAGCAGTTCTTC. Its protein product is CASSLSSGGSSYNEQFF. The genes are TRBV28 and TRBJ2-1; the match to TRBD2 covers 11 bases. CDR1 MDHEN and CDR2 SYDVKM come from the germline V gene. V lost 3 bases and J lost 0; bases outside the gene matches: 4. The CDR3 extends over 17 amino acids.

This clonotype was seen ten or more times. The chain employs TRBV7-8 and TRBJ2-1; TRBD2 might be the D (6 bases). This CDR3 is built from 16 residues. The germline V and J ends were trimmed by 4 bases and 6 bases, with 19 bases remaining between them. CDR1 is SGHVS and CDR2 is FQNEAQ in the germline V gene. CDR3: CASSSRRDKRGNEQFF. CDR3 in DNA: TGTGCCAGCAGCTCCCGGCGGGATAAGAGAGGCAATGAGCAGTTCTTC.

As for this clonotype: A much more abundant neighbour one base away suggests this may be a read error. The rearrangement uses TRBV7-9 and TRBJ1-1; D possibly corresponds to TRBD1 (5 bases). The CDR3 is 15 residues long. The V gene's germline CDR1 is SEHNR and CDR2 FQNEAQ (reference sequence). CDR3 DNA sequence: TGTGCCAGCAGCCCCCCCGGGGGAGGGAACACTGAAACTTTCTTT. Translated: CASSPPGGGNTETFF.

On this clonotype: One base away lies a much larger clone, so this may be a sequencing read error. The J gene is TRBJ2-7, the V gene TRBV4-2; TRBD2 matches 9 bases. Looked up from germline, CDR1 is LGHNA and CDR2 is YNFKEQ. This CDR3 is built from 16 residues. The CDR3 DNA reads as TGTGCCAGCGGCCAAGAGGGTAGCGGGAGCTCCTACGAGCAGTACTTC. Encoded protein: CASGQEGSGSSYEQYF.

This clonotype was seen at least ten times. The chain combines TRBV28 with TRBJ1-2, with a possible D match to TRBD1 (6 bases). Germline CDR1 and CDR2: MDHEN and SYDVKM. The CDR3 runs 15 residues. V was shortened by 5 bases and J by 0 bases, with 13 bases between the two germline ends. The CDR3 nucleotides read TGTGCCAGCAGTCCCACAGGGAACACTAACTATGGCTACACCTTC. It translates to CASSPTGNTNYGYTF.

This chain joins TRBV7-9 and TRBJ2-1; D is undetermined. Germline V gene sequence: CDR1 SEHNR, CDR2 FQNEAQ (reference sequence). The CDR3 has 11 amino acids. Deletions cut 5 bases from V and 15 bases from J, with 14 bases between. CDR3 sequence: CASSPGPRAFF. CDR3 coding DNA: TGTGCCAGCAGCCCCGGGCCCCGGGCGTTCTTC.

The chain couples TRBV4-1 to TRBJ2-3; D gene uncertain. Trimming cost V 0 bases and J 5 bases, with 9 bases left between them. Germline lookup yields CDR1 MGHRA and CDR2 YSYEKL. CDR3 length equals 14 residues. CDR3 in DNA: TGCGCCAGCAGCCAAGATAAGGGCAGAGATACGCAGTATTTT. Residues: CASSQDKGRDTQYF.